This entry lists 2 T cell receptor beta chains sequenced from one sample in a study of shared clonotypes between healthy human individuals. Naive CD8 cells comprised CD45RO-negative, CCR7-positively selected cells, excluding terminally differentiated effector memory CD45RA+ cells. Produced via immunoSEQ multiplex PCR; TCRdb's table is partial and in-frame only. The sample yields 600,000 or so clones, about 98% seen once. The sequenced sample was naive CD8+ T cells sorted from blood. These receptors were obtained from a young man in good health.

This chain joins TRBV7-9 and TRBJ2-7; 9 bases align to TRBD1. CDR3 length: 15 residues. Germline loops: CDR1 SEHNR, CDR2 FQNEAQ (reference sequence). Trimming removed 4 bases from V and 3 bases from J; junction bases left unmatched: 7. The CDR3 DNA reads as TGTGCCAGCAGCTCGGCCGGGACAGGGCTCTACGAGCAGTACTTC. It encodes CASSSAGTGLYEQYF.

The genes are TRBV5-1 and TRBJ2-3; TRBD2 aligns across 9 bases. The CDR3 is made up of 14 amino acids. Germline assignment: CDR1 SGHRS and CDR2 YFSETQ. With 4 bases clipped from V and 5 bases from J, the junction kept 5 bases outside the gene matches. This CDR3 is CASSPLAGQDTQYF. As DNA, the CDR3 is TGCGCCAGCAGCCCCCTAGCGGGACAAGATACGCAGTATTTT.